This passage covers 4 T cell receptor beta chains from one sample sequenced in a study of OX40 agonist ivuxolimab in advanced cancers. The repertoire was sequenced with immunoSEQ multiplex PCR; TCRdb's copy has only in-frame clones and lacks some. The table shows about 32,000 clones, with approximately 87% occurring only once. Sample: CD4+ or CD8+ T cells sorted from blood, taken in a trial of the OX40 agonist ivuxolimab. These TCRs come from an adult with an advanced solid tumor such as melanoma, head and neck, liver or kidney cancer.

The chain's CDR3 is CASSLTRGRVYGYTF. The CDR3, as DNA: TGTGCCAGCAGTTTAACGAGGGGTCGAGTCTATGGCTACACCTTC. V is TRBV27 and J is TRBJ1-2; possibly TRBD1 for D (5 bases). The CDR3 extends over 15 amino acids. Per germline, CDR1 MNHEY and CDR2 SMNVEV (reference sequence). Trimming left V 2 bases short and J 4 bases short, with 14 bases between.

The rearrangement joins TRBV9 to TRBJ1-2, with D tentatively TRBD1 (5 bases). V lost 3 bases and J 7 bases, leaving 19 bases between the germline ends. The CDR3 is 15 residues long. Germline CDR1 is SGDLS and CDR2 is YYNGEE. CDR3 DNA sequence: TGTGCCAGCAGCGCCGGAGGCCCAGGGTATACTGGCTACACCTTC. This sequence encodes CASSAGGPGYTGYTF. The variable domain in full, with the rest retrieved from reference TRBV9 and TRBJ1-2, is DSGVTQTPKHLITATGQRVTLRCSPRSGDLSVYWYQQSLDQGLQFLIQYYNGEERAKGNILERFSAQQFPDLHSELNLSSLELGDSALYFCASSAGGPGYTGYTFGSGTRLTVV.

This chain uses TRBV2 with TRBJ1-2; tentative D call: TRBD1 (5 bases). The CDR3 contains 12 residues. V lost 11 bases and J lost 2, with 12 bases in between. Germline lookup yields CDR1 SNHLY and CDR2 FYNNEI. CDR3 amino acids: CAGGDENYGYTF. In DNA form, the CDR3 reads TGTGCCGGAGGGGACGAGAACTATGGCTACACCTTC.

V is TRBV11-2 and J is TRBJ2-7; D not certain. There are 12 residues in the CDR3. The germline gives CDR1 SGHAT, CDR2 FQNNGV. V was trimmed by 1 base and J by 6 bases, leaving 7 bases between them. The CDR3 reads CASSLVIVEQYF. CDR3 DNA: TGTGCCAGCAGCTTAGTAATCGTCGAGCAGTACTTC. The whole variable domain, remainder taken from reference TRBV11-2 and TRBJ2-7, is EAGVAQSPRYKIIEKRQSVAFWCNPISGHATLYWYQQILGQGPKLLIQFQNNGVVDDSQLPKDRFSAERLKGVDSTLKIQPAKLEDSAVYLCASSLVIVEQYFGPGTRLTVT.